This T cell receptor (beta chain) is from a study of PD-1 blockade in classical Hodgkin lymphoma (dated by TCRdb to the early 2020s). For the wider study: Nivolumab dosing was 3 mg/kg intravenously every 2 weeks, continuing until either disease progression or unacceptable toxicity. The study used CyTOF and TCR beta sequencing to define a peripheral blood immune signature of response to PD-1 blockade in classical Hodgkin lymphoma.

V sheds 4 bases and J sheds 0 bases, leaving 9 bases between their ends. There are 14 amino acids in the CDR3, from cysteine to phenylalanine inclusive. CDR3 DNA only is kept here, 42 bases in frame from base 1. In the germline V gene, CDR1 corresponds to SGHRS and CDR2 to YFSETQ. On this clone itself: Which antigen it targets is not known. No much larger clone is present one base from it, and per-base qualities are unavailable.

The Qiagen DNeasy kit was used to extract genomic DNA from unsorted PBMCs and from the negatively selected CD4+ and CD8+ fractions. Amplification of TCR beta CDR3 regions was done by immunoSEQ multiplex PCR with primers that anneal to V and J segments. Amplification bias was minimized using a synthetic immune receptor repertoire, and residual bias was removed computationally after sequencing. The authors' analysis ran thus. Repertoire diversity was quantified as the Shannon entropy index using custom Python scripts. The unsorted, CD4+ and CD8+ repertoires were each analyzed separately, with the exception of combined analyses, where CD4+ and CD8+ sequences were merged in silico. A clone counted as expanded when the clone's frequency after treatment rose at least 2-fold relative to C1D1, and clones undetected at baseline were given a pseudocount of 0.5. Clones with 0 or 1 copy at C1D1 were defined as singleton clones, while clones with 2 or more copies were defined as non-singleton clones. By matching protein sequences in sorted samples from the same patient, clones expanded in unsorted samples were annotated as CD4+, CD8+ or unknown. Wilcoxon tests on paired samples were used to test changes in diversity from C1D1 to C4D1. The immuneACCESS repertoire file appears here via TCRdb, limited to in-frame rearrangements. These files lack a portion of the clones; in checked studies, under half of the deficit traces to unresolved V genes, and the cause of the others is not known. Clonal size and the V and J genes are those of that table, whereas D and trimming came from the DNA. Here the sample has roughly 140,000 clones; 78% occur a single time. Together, the top ten hold roughly 9.2% of the sample.

The sample's time point label is to be understood as: cycle 2 day 1 (C2D1) of nivolumab. Every trial patient had relapsed following autologous stem cell transplantation, and prior brentuximab vedotin exposure was what differed among cohorts A, B and C. The trial cohort comprised some 60 patients with relapsed/refractory classical Hodgkin lymphoma whose best overall responses were complete response, partial response or progressive disease. In the multi-cohort phase II CheckMate 205 trial, trial patients received single-agent nivolumab. Best overall response was determined by an independent review committee according to the 2007 International Working Group response criteria. Trial PBMCs were obtained immediately prior to nivolumab initiation (C1D1) and on therapy at cycle 2 day 1 and cycle 4 day 1. Peripheral blood was collected in 8 mL Vacutainer Cell Preparation Tubes, from which PBMCs were isolated by centrifugation and then cryopreserved.

The paper's findings and limits, for the study overall: Lower diversity was seen in patients whose nivolumab began less than 1 year after ASCT, and these patients were left out of later analyses so that immune reconstitution would not confound the results. By C4D1, a significant rise was seen in CD4+ TCR diversity but not in CD8+ TCR diversity (p=0.0027 vs p=0.16), and the rise was most apparent among complete responders (p=0.02). The study was limited to a single clinical trial cohort, and causes of repertoire differences, possibly disease activity or prior therapy, remained undefined. Among trial patients, those achieving complete response had baseline diversity similar to that of newly diagnosed patients, while diversity was significantly lower in partial responders and progressors. Baseline TCR diversity was reported to be lower in newly diagnosed patients than in healthy donors, and even lower in relapsed/refractory patients.

The material sequenced was peripheral blood mononuclear cells (PBMCs), taken before the second cycle of nivolumab. The receptor was isolated from a human donor with classical Hodgkin lymphoma. This chain joins TRBV5-1 to TRBJ2-3, with an unclear D gene assignment. The CDR3 sequence is CASSRGTSTDTQYF. The base sequence is TGCGCCAGCAGCAGAGGAACTAGCACAGATACGCAGTATTTT.